These 3 T cell receptor beta chains were sequenced from one sample in a study of cytomegalovirus exposure and HLA in healthy donors. Assay: immunoSEQ multiplex PCR; the TCRdb copy retains only in-frame clones and omits some. The sample includes some 64,000 clones, 90% to 96% of them seen just once. Sequences were obtained from PBMCs. The receptor set was obtained from a young woman in good health and CMV-seronegative.

The V call is TRBV4-1, the J call TRBJ2-1; D is possibly TRBD2 (6 bases). This CDR3 is built from 21 residues. Germline lookup yields CDR1 MGHRA and CDR2 YSYEKL. V gave up 1 base and J gave up 1 base, with 26 bases separating them. Here the CDR3 DNA reads TGCGCCAGCAGCCAAGTACGTGACTCCCACCGGGGGATCCCATCCTACAATGAGCAGTTCTTC. Translated, it gives CASSQVRDSHRGIPSYNEQFF.

The gene calls are TRBV7-9 and TRBJ2-3; D is ambiguous. Germline CDR1 SEHNR, CDR2 FQNEAQ (reference sequence). CDR3 length equals 13 residues. Deletions cut 7 bases from V and 2 bases from J, with 10 bases between. DNA of the CDR3: TGTGCCAGCACCTCAGACAACACAGATACGCAGTATTTT. It translates to CASTSDNTDTQYF.

The chain employs TRBV6-1 and TRBJ1-1; D is unresolved. Germline lookup yields CDR1 MNHNS and CDR2 SASEGT. CDR3 size: 13 residues. The germline V and J ends were trimmed by 11 bases and 3 bases, with 16 bases remaining between them. The CDR3 protein is CAAKRLEDTEAFF. As DNA, the CDR3 is TGTGCCGCAAAACGCCTGGAGGACACTGAAGCTTTCTTT.